This T cell receptor (beta chain) stems from a study of cytomegalovirus exposure and HLA in healthy donors. PCR primers comprised 60 Vbeta and 13 Jbeta primers. Sequencing used immunoSEQ multiplex PCR; TCRdb keeps in-frame clones, though not all of them. The data show about 170,000 clones, approximately 80% seen once. A single count supports this clone. After removal of 2 bases from V and 12 bases from J, the junction contained 7 bases not matched to a gene. The CDR3 has 13 residues. Germline assignment: CDR1 MNHEY and CDR2 SVGAGI. Sequencing was done on a sample of PBMCs. The receptor comes from a man younger than 35 in good health and CMV-seronegative. This chain links TRBV6-5 with TRBJ1-2; 9 nucleotides match TRBD1. This chain's CDR3 is CASSYAGQGVDTF. CDR3 bases: TGTGCCAGCAGTTACGCGGGACAGGGAGTTGACACCTTC.